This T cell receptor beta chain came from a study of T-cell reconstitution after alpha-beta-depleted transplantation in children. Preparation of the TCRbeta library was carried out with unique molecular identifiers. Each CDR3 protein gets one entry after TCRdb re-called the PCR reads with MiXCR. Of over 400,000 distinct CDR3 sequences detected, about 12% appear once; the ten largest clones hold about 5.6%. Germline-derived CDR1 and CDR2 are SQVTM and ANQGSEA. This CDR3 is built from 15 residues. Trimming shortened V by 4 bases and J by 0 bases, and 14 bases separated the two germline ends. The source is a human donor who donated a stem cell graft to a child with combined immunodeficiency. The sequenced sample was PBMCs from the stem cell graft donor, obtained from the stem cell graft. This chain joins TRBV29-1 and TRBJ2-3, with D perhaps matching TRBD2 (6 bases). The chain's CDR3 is CSVVLAYRSTDTQYF. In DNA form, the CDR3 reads TGCAGCGTTGTACTAGCCTACAGAAGCACAGATACGCAGTATTTT.